These 2 T cell receptor beta chains came from one sample sequenced in a study of untreated major depressive disorder. Libraries were prepared by immunoSEQ multiplex PCR; TCRdb keeps only in-frame clonotypes and omits some of them. This sample has about 21,000 clones, with about 90% found just once. The sample consisted of CD4+ T cells from PBMCs. The receptors derive from a middle-aged woman in good health.

The gene calls are TRBV5-1 and TRBJ2-7; tentatively, D is TRBD1 (6 bases). The ends were cut back, 2 bases at V and 4 bases at J, with 19 bases in the middle. The CDR3 loop spans 16 amino acids. Germline CDR1 and CDR2: SGHRS and YFSETQ. The CDR3 is CASSLRGGNSKYEQYV. The CDR3 DNA reads TGCGCCAGCAGCTTACGAGGGGGAAACAGTAAATACGAGCAGTACGTC.

The rearrangement joins TRBV5-1 to TRBJ2-1; TRBD2 matches at 9 bases. The CDR3 length is 15 residues. V was pared by 4 bases and J by 8 bases, with 10 bases of the junction left unmatched. Germline V gives CDR1 SGHRS, CDR2 YFSETQ. CDR3 sequence (DNA): TGCGCCAGCAGCGCAAACAGCGGGGGGCCCGATGAGCAGTTCTTC. This codes for CASSANSGGPDEQFF.